The 20 T cell receptor beta chains below all came from one sample that was sequenced in a study of shared clonotypes between healthy human individuals. TCRdb keeps only in-frame clones here, not all; method: immunoSEQ multiplex PCR. The table shows about 2,500,000 clones, with just over 90% occurring only once. Sequencing was performed on naive CD4+ T cells sorted from blood. The subset was: CD45RA+ positively selected. The receptors come from a man between 18 and 35 years old in good health.

This clone appeared once. V and J are TRBV7-9 and TRBJ2-1; weak D call: TRBD2 (6 bases). Between the trimmed V and J ends, which lost 0 bases and 10 bases, there was a span of 22 bases. Germline V lookup: CDR1 SEHNR, CDR2 FQNEAQ (reference sequence). The CDR3 loop spans 17 amino acids. The CDR3 DNA sequence: TGTGCCAGCAGCTTAGCGTCGAAAGCGGGCGGCCTTCGAGAGCAGTTCTTC. Its protein is CASSLASKAGGLREQFF.

The J gene is TRBJ2-7, the V gene TRBV25-1, with 7 bases aligning to TRBD2. Germline V gene data show CDR1 as MGHDK and CDR2 as SYGVNS. This CDR3 is 13 amino acids long. The V gene end was trimmed by 4 bases and the J gene end by 6 bases; junction bases not matched to a gene: 6. The CDR3 loop is CASSARLAGEQYF. CDR3 nucleotides: TGTGCCAGCAGTGCTAGACTAGCTGGCGAGCAGTACTTC.

The chain uses TRBV18 and TRBJ2-7, with TRBD2 identical over 12 bases. V lost 3 bases to trimming and J lost 5 bases; unmatched junction nucleotides: 5. The CDR3 loop spans 15 amino acids. CDR1 KGHSH and CDR2 LQKENI come from the germline V gene. Here the CDR3 reads CASSPRLAGENEQYF. CDR3 sequence (DNA): TGTGCCAGCTCACCCCGACTAGCGGGAGAAAACGAGCAGTACTTC.

The chain carries TRBV6-1 and TRBJ1-6; 7 bases agree with TRBD1. Unmatched junction bases numbered 3, after V lost 3 bases and J lost 7 bases. This CDR3 has 14 amino acids. Germline lookup yields CDR1 MNHNS and CDR2 SASEGT. The DNA of the CDR3 is TGTGCCAGCAGTGAGCCGGGACAGAATTCACCCCTCCACTTT. Protein product: CASSEPGQNSPLHF.

Here the CDR3 DNA reads TGTGCCAGCAGCCGAAAACGGGATGTCACAGATACGCAGTATTTT. It translates to CASSRKRDVTDTQYF. The rearrangement uses TRBV7-9 and TRBJ2-3, with a possible D match to TRBD2 (5 bases). Trimming removed 5 bases at V and 2 bases at J, with 14 bases between. The CDR3 contains 15 residues. CDR1 is SEHNR and CDR2 is FQNEAQ in the germline V gene (reference sequence).

This chain joins TRBV7-9 and TRBJ2-4; maybe TRBD1 (6 bases). This CDR3 region has 16 residues. The V end was cut by 5 bases, the J end by 0 bases, with 14 bases between. In germline, CDR1 is SEHNR, CDR2 FQNEAQ (reference sequence). The CDR3: CASSLGQSLAKNIQYF. The CDR3 nucleotides are TGTGCCAGCAGCCTAGGACAGAGCCTAGCCAAAAACATTCAGTACTTC.

The chain uses TRBV11-3 and TRBJ1-1; tentative D call: TRBD1 (6 bases). The V gene lost 2 bases and the J gene lost 5 bases, with 9 bases spanning the gap. The CDR3 totals 13 residues. Germline assignment: CDR1 SGHNT and CDR2 YENEEA. The CDR3 loop reads CASSLTGMTEAFF. CDR3 sequence (DNA): TGTGCCAGCAGCTTAACAGGGATGACTGAAGCTTTCTTT. The full variable domain, in which reference TRBV11-3 and TRBJ1-1 provide the parts outside the CDR3, is EAGVVQSPRYKIIEKKQPVAFWCNPISGHNTLYWYLQNLGQGPELLIRYENEEAVDDSQLPKDRFSAERLKGVDSTLKIQPAELGDSAVYLCASSLTGMTEAFFGQGTRLTVV.

V and J are TRBV5-1 and TRBJ2-3; the D is unclear. In germline, CDR1 is SGHRS, CDR2 YFSETQ. This CDR3 has 15 amino acids. Trimming stripped 5 bases from V and 0 bases from J, with 13 bases between. The CDR3 reads CASRERTVSTDTQYF. The CDR3 nucleotides read TGCGCCAGCAGGGAGAGGACGGTTAGCACAGATACGCAGTATTTT. The full variable domain, rest sourced from reference TRBV5-1 and TRBJ2-3, is KAGVTQTPRYLIKTRGQQVTLSCSPISGHRSVSWYQQTPGQGLQFLFEYFSETQRNKGNFPGRFSGRQFSNSRSEMNVSTLELGDSALYLCASRERTVSTDTQYFGPGTRLTVL.

The genes are TRBV30 and TRBJ2-5; possibly TRBD1 or TRBD2 for D (5 bases each). This CDR3 comprises 14 residues. CDR1 and CDR2 from the germline V gene are GTSNPN and SVGIG (reference sequence). Trimming took off 0 bases at V and 9 bases at J, with 17 bases between the two ends. The CDR3 DNA follows: TGTGCCTGGAGTGTCGGGACCTCCCATTCCGCCCAGTACTTC. Its translation is CAWSVGTSHSAQYF.

Of note for this clone: Other DNA sequences in the same sample also yield this CDR3. V is TRBV28 and J is TRBJ1-5, with D perhaps matching TRBD1 (5 bases). Germline CDR1 is MDHEN and CDR2 is SYDVKM. This CDR3 region has 14 residues. V lost 3 bases and J 3 bases, leaving 9 bases between the germline ends. The CDR3 loop reads CASSFGGTNQPQHF. As DNA, the CDR3 is TGTGCCAGCAGTTTTGGGGGAACCAATCAGCCCCAGCATTTT.

This chain joins TRBV18 and TRBJ1-6, with 8 bases identical to TRBD1. The CDR3 sequence is 14 residues long. V shed 6 bases, J shed 8 bases, and the junction held 6 bases outside the gene matches. Germline V lookup: CDR1 KGHSH, CDR2 LQKENI. The CDR3 protein is CASSPTGEYSPLHF. CDR3 nucleotide sequence: TGTGCCAGCTCGCCGACAGGGGAGTATTCACCCCTCCACTTT.

The chain joins TRBV7-8 to TRBJ2-2; possibly TRBD1 for D (5 bases). The CDR3 has 16 amino acids. V lost 5 bases, J lost 0 bases, and 13 bases lay in between. The germline CDR1 and CDR2 sequences are SGHVS and FQNEAQ. The CDR3 here is CASSRAGFANTGELFF. DNA for the CDR3: TGTGCCAGCAGCCGCGCAGGGTTCGCGAACACCGGGGAGCTGTTTTTT.

Worth noting for this clone: A read error may account for a junction end that differs from germline. This chain connects TRBV19 to TRBJ2-1; 14 positions match TRBD2. CDR1 and CDR2 from the germline V gene are LNHDA and SQIVND (reference sequence). The CDR3 consists of 20 residues. CDR3 bases: TGTGCCAGTAGTTTAGAAGGGGGGACTAGCGGGAGAAAAATAGACAATGAGCAGTTCTTC. Protein: CASSLEGGTSGRKIDNEQFF.

The chain joins TRBV28 to TRBJ1-6, with D possibly TRBD1 on 5 matching bases. The CDR3 contains 12 residues. Germline V gene lookup returns CDR1 MDHEN and CDR2 SYDVKM. The V and J ends lost 2 bases and 10 bases respectively, with 6 bases between them. The CDR3 DNA reads as TGTGCCAGCAGTTTAAAGGGGTCACCCCTCCACTTT. It yields the protein CASSLKGSPLHF.

The chain recombines TRBV29-1 with TRBJ2-3; TRBD2 matches 10 bases. The CDR3 sequence is 15 residues long. Germline loops: CDR1 SQVTM, CDR2 ANQGSEA. V was clipped by 4 bases and J by 5 bases; unmatched bases: 9. The CDR3 nucleotides read TGCAGCGTTGTAAGCGGGAGGGCCGCGGGAGATACGCAGTATTTT. Its protein product is CSVVSGRAAGDTQYF.

V is TRBV4-1 and J is TRBJ2-1; D may match TRBD1 or TRBD2 (5 bases each). Germline CDR1 is MGHRA and CDR2 is YSYEKL. The CDR3 length is 18 residues. V was pared by 1 base and J by 1 base, with 17 bases between. CDR3 in DNA: TGCGCCAGCAGCCAAGTACTCGGGACCCCCCTTTCCTACAATGAGCAGTTCTTC. Residues: CASSQVLGTPLSYNEQFF.

The chain carries TRBV30 and TRBJ1-6; the match to TRBD1 covers 8 bases. Trimming removed 3 bases from V and 8 bases from J; junction bases left unmatched: 3. Germline assignment: CDR1 GTSNPN and CDR2 SVGIG (reference sequence). The CDR3 consists of 13 residues. This CDR3 is CAWRGTGDSPLHF. The CDR3 nucleotides are TGTGCCTGGAGAGGGACAGGCGATTCACCCCTCCACTTT.

The V call is TRBV7-2, the J call TRBJ2-3; no firm D call. The V end lost 3 bases, the J end lost 6 bases, and 10 bases lay between the germline ends. This CDR3 spans 13 amino acids. The germline V gene encodes CDR1 SGHTA and CDR2 FQGNSA. The CDR3: CASSFPGVDTQYF. The CDR3 region has the DNA TGTGCCAGCAGCTTTCCTGGGGTGGATACGCAGTATTTT. Combining the CDR3 with reference TRBV7-2 and TRBJ2-3 gives the whole variable domain GAGVSQSPSNKVTEKGKDVELRCDPISGHTALYWYRQSLGQGLEFLIYFQGNSAPDKSGLPSDRFSAERTGGSVSTLTIQRTQQEDSAVYLCASSFPGVDTQYFGPGTRLTVL.

The V call is TRBV5-1, the J call TRBJ2-1; 7 bases line up with TRBD2. The CDR3 sequence is 14 residues long. CDR1 SGHRS and CDR2 YFSETQ come from the germline V gene. With 7 bases clipped from V and 9 bases from J, the junction kept 13 bases outside the gene matches. This chain's CDR3 is CASGRAGLGGEQFF. The CDR3 DNA reads TGCGCCAGCGGTCGAGCGGGGCTTGGTGGTGAGCAGTTCTTC.

This sequence joins TRBV5-4 and TRBJ2-5; 7 bases line up with TRBD2. CDR3 length: 15 amino acids. Germline V gene sequence: CDR1 SGHNT, CDR2 YYREEE (reference sequence). V lost 2 bases, J lost 4 bases, and 8 bases stayed unmatched. CDR3 nucleotide sequence: TGTGCCAGCAGCTTAACTAGCGCCGTGAGAGAGACCCAGTACTTC. This gives the protein CASSLTSAVRETQYF.